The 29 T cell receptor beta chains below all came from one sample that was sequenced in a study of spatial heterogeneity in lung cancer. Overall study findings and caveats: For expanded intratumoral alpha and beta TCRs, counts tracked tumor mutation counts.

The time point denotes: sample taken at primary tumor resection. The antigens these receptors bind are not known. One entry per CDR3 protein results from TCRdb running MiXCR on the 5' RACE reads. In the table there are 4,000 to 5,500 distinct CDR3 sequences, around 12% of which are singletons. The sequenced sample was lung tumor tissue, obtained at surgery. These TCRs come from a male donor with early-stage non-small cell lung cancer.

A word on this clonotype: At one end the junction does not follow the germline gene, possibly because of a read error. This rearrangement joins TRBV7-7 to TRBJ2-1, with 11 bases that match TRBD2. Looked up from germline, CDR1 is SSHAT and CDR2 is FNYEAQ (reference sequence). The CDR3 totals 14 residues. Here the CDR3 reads CASSLGTSGNEQFF. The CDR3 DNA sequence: TGTGCTAGCAGCTTAGGGACTAGCGGCAATGAGCAGTTCTTC. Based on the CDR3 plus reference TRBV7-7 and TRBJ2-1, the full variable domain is GAGVSQSPRYKVTKRGQDVTLRCDPISSHATLYWYQQALGQGPEFLTYFNYEAQPDKSGLPSDRFSAERPEGSISTLTIQRTEQRDSAMYRCASSLGTSGNEQFFGPGTRLTVL.

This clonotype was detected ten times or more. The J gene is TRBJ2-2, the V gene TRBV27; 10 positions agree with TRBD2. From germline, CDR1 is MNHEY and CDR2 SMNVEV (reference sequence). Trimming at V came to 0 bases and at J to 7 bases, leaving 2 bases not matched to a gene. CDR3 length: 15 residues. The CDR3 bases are TGTGCCAGCAGTTTATCGGGGACTAGCGTCGGGGAGCTGTTTTTT. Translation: CASSLSGTSVGELFF.

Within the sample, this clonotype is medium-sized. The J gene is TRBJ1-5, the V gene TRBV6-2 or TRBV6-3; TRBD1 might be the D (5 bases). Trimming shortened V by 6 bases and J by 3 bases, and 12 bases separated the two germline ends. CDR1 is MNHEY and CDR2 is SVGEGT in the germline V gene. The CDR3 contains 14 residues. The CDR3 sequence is CASSRDSSNQPQHF. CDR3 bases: TGTGCCAGCAGCCGCGACAGCTCCAATCAGCCCCAGCATTTT.

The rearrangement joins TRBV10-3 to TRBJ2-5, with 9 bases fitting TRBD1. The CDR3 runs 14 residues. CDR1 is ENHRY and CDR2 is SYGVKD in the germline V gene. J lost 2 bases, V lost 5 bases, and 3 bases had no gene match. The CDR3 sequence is CAISTDRGQETQYF. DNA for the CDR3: TGTGCCATCAGTACGGACAGGGGACAAGAGACCCAGTACTTC.

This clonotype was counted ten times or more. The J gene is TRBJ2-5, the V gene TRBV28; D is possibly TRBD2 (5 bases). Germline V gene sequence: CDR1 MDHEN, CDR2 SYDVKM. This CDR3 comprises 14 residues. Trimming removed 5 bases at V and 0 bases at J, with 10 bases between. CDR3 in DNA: TGTGCCAGCAGTCCGGGGTCCTACCAAGAGACCCAGTACTTC. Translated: CASSPGSYQETQYF.

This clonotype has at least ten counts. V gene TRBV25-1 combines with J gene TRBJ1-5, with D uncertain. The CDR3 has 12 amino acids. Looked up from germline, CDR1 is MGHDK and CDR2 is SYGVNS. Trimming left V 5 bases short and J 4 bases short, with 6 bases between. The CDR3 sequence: CASSRGNQPQHF. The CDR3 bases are TGTGCCAGCAGTCGAGGGAATCAGCCCCAGCATTTT.

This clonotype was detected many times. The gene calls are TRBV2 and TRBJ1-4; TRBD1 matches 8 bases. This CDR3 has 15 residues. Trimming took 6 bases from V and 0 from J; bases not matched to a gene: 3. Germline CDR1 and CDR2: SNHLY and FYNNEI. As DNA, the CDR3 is TGTGCCAGCAGGCCACAGGGGGCAACTAATGAAAAACTGTTTTTT. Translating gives CASRPQGATNEKLFF.

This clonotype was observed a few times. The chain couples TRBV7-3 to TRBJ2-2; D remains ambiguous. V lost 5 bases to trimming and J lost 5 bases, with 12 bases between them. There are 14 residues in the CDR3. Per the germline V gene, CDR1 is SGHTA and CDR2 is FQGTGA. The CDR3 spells CASSPHVDTGELFF. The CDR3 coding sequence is TGTGCCAGCAGCCCCCATGTGGATACCGGGGAGCTGTTTTTT.

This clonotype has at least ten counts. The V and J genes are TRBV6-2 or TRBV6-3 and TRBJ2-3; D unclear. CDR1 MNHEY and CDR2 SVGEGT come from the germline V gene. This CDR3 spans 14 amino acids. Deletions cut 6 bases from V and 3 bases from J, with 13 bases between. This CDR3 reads CASSHSKRTDTQYF. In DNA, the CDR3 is TGTGCCAGCAGCCATTCAAAACGGACAGATACGCAGTATTTT.

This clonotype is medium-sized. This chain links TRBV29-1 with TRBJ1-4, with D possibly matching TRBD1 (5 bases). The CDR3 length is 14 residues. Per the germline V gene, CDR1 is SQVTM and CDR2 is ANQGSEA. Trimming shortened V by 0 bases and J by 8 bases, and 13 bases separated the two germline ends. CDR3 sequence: CSVEEQGRPEKLFF. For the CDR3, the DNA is TGCAGCGTTGAAGAGCAGGGAAGACCGGAAAAACTGTTTTTT.

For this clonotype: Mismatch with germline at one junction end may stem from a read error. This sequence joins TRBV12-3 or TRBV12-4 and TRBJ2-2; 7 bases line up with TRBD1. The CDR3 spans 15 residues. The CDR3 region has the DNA TGTGTCAGCAAGCCAAGGGGGCAGAACACCGGGGAGCTGATTTTT. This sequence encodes CVSKPRGQNTGELIF.

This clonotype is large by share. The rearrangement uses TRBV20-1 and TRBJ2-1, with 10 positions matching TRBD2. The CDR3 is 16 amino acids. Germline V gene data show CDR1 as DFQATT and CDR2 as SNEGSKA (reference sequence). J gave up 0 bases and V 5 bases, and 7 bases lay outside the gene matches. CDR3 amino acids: CSASRASGSSYNEQFF. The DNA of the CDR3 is TGCAGTGCTTCCCGGGCTAGCGGGAGCTCCTACAATGAGCAGTTCTTC.

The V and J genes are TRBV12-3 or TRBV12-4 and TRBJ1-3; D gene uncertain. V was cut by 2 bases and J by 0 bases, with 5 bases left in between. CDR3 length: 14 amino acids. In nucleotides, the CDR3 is TGTGCCAGCAGTTTAAAGAGCTCTGGAAACACCATATATTTT. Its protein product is CASSLKSSGNTIYF.

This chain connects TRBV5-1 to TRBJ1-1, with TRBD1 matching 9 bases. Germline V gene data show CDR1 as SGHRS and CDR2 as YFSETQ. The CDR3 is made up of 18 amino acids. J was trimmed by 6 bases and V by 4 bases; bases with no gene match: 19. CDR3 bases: TGCGCCAGCAGCGCGGCTACAGGGGGCCGAACGCCTATCGCTGAAGCTTTCTTT. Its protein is CASSAATGGRTPIAEAFF.

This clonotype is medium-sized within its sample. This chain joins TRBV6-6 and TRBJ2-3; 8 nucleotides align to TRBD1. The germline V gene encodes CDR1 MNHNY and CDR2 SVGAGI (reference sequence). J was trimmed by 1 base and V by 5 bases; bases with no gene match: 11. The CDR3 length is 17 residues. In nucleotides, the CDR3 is TGTGCCAGCAGTGAATGGGCAGGGGGCGCTGGCACAGATACGCAGTATTTT. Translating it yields CASSEWAGGAGTDTQYF.

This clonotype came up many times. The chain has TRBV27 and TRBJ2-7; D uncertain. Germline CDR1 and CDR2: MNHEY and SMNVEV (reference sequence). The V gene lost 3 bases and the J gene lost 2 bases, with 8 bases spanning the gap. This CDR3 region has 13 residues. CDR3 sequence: CASSFGAAYEQYF. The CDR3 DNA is TGTGCCAGCAGTTTCGGCGCGGCCTACGAGCAGTACTTC.

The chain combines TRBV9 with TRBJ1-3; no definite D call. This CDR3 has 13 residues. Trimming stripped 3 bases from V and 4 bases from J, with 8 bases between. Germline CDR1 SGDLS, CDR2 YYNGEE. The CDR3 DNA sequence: TGTGCCAGCAGCGACAGTTCCGGAAACACCATATATTTT. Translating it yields CASSDSSGNTIYF.

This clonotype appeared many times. DNA of the CDR3: TGTGCCAGCAGTGACACACGGCTGAGGACCGGGGAGCTGTTTTTT. Protein sequence: CASSDTRLRTGELFF. The chain carries TRBV2 and TRBJ2-2; D is unclear. V lost 3 bases to trimming and J lost 5 bases, with 13 bases between them. Germline V gives CDR1 SNHLY, CDR2 FYNNEI. The CDR3 has 15 residues.

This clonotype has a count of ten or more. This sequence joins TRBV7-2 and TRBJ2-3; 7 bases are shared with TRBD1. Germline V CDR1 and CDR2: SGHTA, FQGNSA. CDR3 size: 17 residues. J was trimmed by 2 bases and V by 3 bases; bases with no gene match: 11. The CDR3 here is CASSFGLTQGFTDTQYF. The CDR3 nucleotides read TGTGCCAGCAGCTTTGGTTTGACACAGGGGTTCACAGATACGCAGTATTTT.

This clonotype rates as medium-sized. The CDR3 DNA is TGTGCCAGCAGCCCCCTAGCTCGAGAGACCCAGTACTTC. Translation: CASSPLARETQYF. This chain uses TRBV7-9 with TRBJ2-5; TRBD2 might be the D (5 bases). In germline, CDR1 is SEHNR, CDR2 FQNEAQ (reference sequence). The ends were cut back, 5 bases at V and 4 bases at J, with 11 bases in the middle. This CDR3 is 13 amino acids long.

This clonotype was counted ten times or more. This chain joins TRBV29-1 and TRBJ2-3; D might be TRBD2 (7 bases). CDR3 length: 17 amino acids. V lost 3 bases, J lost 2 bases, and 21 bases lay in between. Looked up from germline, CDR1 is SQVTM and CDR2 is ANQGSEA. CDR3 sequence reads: CSVDFGMGGAHTDTQYF. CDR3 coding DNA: TGCAGCGTTGATTTTGGAATGGGGGGGGCCCACACAGATACGCAGTATTTT.

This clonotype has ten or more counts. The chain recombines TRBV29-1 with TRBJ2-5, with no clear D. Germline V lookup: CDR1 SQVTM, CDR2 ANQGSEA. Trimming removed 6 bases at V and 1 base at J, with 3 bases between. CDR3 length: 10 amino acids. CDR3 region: CSVGQETQYF. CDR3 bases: TGCAGCGTGGGCCAAGAGACCCAGTACTTC.

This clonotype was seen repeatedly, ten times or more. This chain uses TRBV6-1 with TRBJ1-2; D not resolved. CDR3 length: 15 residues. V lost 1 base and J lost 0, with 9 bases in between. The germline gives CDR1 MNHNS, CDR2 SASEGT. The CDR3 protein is CASSEEGRPNYGYTF. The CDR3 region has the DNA TGTGCCAGCAGTGAAGAGGGTCGACCTAACTATGGCTACACCTTC.

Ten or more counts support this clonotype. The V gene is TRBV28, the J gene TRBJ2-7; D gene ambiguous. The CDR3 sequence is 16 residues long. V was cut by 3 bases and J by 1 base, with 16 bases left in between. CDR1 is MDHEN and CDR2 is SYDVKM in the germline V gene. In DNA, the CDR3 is TGTGCCAGCAGTTTCACCGGGTTGGGGAATTCCTACGAGCAGTACTTC. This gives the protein CASSFTGLGNSYEQYF. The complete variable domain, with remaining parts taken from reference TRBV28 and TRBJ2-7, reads DVKVTQSSRYLVKRTGEKVFLECVQDMDHENMFWYRQDPGLGLRLIYFSYDVKMKEKGDIPEGYSVSREKKERFSLILESASTNQTSMYLCASSFTGLGNSYEQYFGPGTRLTVT.

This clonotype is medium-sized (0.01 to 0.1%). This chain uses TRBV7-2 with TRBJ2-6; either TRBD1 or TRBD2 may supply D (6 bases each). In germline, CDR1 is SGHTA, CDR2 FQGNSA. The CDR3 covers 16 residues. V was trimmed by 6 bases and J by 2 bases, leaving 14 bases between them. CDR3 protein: CASSHRGGPGANVLTF. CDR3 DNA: TGTGCCAGCAGTCACCGTGGGGGGCCTGGGGCCAACGTCCTGACTTTC.

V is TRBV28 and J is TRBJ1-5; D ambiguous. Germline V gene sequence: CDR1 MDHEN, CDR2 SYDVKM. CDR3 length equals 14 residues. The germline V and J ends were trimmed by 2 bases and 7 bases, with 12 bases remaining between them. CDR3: CASSLLVYEQPQHF. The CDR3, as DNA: TGTGCCAGCAGTTTACTGGTCTATGAACAGCCCCAGCATTTT.

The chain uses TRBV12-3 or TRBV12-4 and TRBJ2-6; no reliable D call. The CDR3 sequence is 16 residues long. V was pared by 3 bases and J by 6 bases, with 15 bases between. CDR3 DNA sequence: TGTGCCAGCAGTTTCGGATTGGCACCGGAGGCCAACGTCCTGACTTTC. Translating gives CASSFGLAPEANVLTF.

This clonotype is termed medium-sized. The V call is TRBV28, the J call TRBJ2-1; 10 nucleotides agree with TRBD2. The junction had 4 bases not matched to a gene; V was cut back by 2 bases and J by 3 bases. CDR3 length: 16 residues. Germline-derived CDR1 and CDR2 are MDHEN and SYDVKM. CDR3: CASSLGAGGYYNEQFF. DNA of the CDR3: TGTGCCAGCAGTTTAGGAGCGGGGGGGTACTACAATGAGCAGTTCTTC.

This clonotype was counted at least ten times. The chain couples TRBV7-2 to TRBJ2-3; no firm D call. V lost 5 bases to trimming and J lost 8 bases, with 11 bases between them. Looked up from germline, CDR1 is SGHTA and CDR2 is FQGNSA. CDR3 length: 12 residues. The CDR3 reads CASSDVSVTQYF. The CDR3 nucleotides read TGTGCCAGCAGCGACGTCTCAGTTACGCAGTATTTT.